This T cell receptor (beta chain) was recovered during a study of T cell clusters in autoimmune cytopenias. On the study more broadly: The median distinct TRB clonotype count was approximately 2,500 per sample, from a median 51,575 reads. Overall study findings and caveats: Physiological T cell clusters of healthy donors were apparently absent in primary autoimmune cytopenia patients. TRB repertoire shifts in secondary cytopenia and chronic lymphocytic leukemia mostly reflected lymphoma, not autoimmunity. The T cell clusters were defined only in silico, without experimental functional validation.

The CDR3 consists of 13 residues. Per the germline V gene, CDR1 is SEHNR and CDR2 is FQNEAQ (reference sequence). TRB was amplified from roughly 0.25 ug of peripheral blood genomic DNA per sample. One tube held mixed TRB-A and TRB-B primer pools for touch-down PCR. TCRdb re-called the multiplex PCR reads and catalogs CDR3 proteins one per entry, DNA excluded. In all, the sample yields several thousand distinct CDR3 sequences. This clonotype is called medium-sized based on its frequency. Its specificity is unknown. The sample taken for sequencing was peripheral blood. The clonotype comes from a human donor with an autoimmune cytopenia or autoimmune hepatitis (not recorded which). The chain is built from TRBV7-9 and TRBJ1-2; TCRdb's D gene call, TRBD1, goes unchecked for lack of DNA. The CDR3 reads CASSNDWGYGYTF.